This TCR beta chain was sequenced for a study of blood T cell repertoires in COVID-19. In the study overall: The United States, Italy and Spain provided the acute and convalescent COVID-19 samples. T cells, B-cell-depleted T cells, or PBMCs provided the cDNA or gDNA that served as material.

Produced via immunoSEQ multiplex PCR; TCRdb's table is partial and in-frame only. The table shows around 250,000 clones, with roughly 80% occurring only once. The CDR3 has 15 amino acids. The V gene end was trimmed by 6 bases and the J gene end by 5 bases; junction bases not matched to a gene: 9. The germline V gene encodes CDR1 SGHRS and CDR2 YFSETQ. Clinical histories supplied by participants themselves formed the basis of cohort assignment. The TCR sequence derives from a man under 40 with acute COVID-19. The sample comprised PBMCs or T cells enriched from blood (not recorded which). This chain uses TRBV5-1 with TRBJ1-4, with 8 positions matching TRBD1. CDR3 sequence (DNA): TGCGCCAGCACCCTCGGAGGGACAGGAAATGAAAAACTGTTTTTT. Translating gives CASTLGGTGNEKLFF.